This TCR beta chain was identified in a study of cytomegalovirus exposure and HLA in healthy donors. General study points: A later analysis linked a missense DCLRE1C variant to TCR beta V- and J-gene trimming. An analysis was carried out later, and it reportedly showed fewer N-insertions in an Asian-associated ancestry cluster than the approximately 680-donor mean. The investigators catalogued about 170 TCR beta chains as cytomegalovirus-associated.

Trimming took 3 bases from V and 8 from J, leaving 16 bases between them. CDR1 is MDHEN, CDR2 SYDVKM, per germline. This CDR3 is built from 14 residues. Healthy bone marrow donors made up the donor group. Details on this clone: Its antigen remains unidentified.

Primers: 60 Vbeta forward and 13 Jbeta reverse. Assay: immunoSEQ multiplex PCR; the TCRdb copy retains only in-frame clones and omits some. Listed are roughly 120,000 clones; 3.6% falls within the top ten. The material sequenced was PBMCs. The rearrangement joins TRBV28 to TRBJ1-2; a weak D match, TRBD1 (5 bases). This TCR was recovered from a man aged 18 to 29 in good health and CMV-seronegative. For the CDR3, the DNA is TGTGCCAGCAGTTTTCTCGAAATGGGGGGGGGCTACACCTTC. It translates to CASSFLEMGGGYTF.